This T cell receptor beta chain came from a study of blood T cells in healthy people across ages. Ten milliliters of peripheral blood were drawn from each donor into EDTA-treated tubes. Primed by a sample-barcoded 5' primer and a J-beta primer mix, a second PCR proceeded for about 7 to 12 cycles. TCRdb processed the 5' RACE reads anew with MiXCR; each CDR3 protein has one entry. This repertoire shows some 900,000 distinct CDR3 sequences, under 35% found once; its top ten account for 15% to 20%. As for this clonotype: One end of the junction fails to match germline, which may point to a read error.

The clonotype originates from a woman older than 75 in good health. Sample: blood.

The CDR3 spells CTSSLESGGAGGQETQYF. CDR3 DNA: TGTACCAGCAGTTTAGAAAGCGGGGGGGCCGGTGGACAAGAGACCCAGTACTTC. The rearrangement uses TRBV12-3 or TRBV12-4 and TRBJ2-5, with 10 bases that match TRBD2. This CDR3 contains 18 residues.